Following are 30 T cell receptor beta chains from one sample sequenced in a study of OX40 agonist ivuxolimab in advanced cancers. The assay was immunoSEQ multiplex PCR, and TCRdb's table has in-frame clones only and misses some. The sample has around 54,000 clones; about 91% are singletons. The sample consisted of CD4+ or CD8+ T cells sorted from blood, taken in a trial of the OX40 agonist ivuxolimab. Receptors were obtained from an adult with an advanced solid tumor such as melanoma, head and neck, liver or kidney cancer.

The rearrangement joins TRBV28 to TRBJ1-1, with 8 bases aligning to TRBD1. CDR1 and CDR2 (germline): MDHEN, SYDVKM. This CDR3 comprises 14 residues. V was clipped by 5 bases and J by 4 bases; unmatched bases: 6. The DNA for the CDR3 is TGTGCCAGCAGTCCGGACAGGGAAAGCACTGAAGCTTTCTTT. This gives the protein CASSPDRESTEAFF.

This chain links TRBV15 with TRBJ1-2; D remains ambiguous. CDR1 and CDR2 from the germline V gene are LNHNV and YYDKDF (reference sequence). There are 15 residues in the CDR3. Between the trimmed V and J ends, which lost 5 bases and 7 bases, there was a span of 20 bases. CDR3 sequence reads: CATSAGRLSHVGYTF. The CDR3 bases are TGTGCCACCAGCGCGGGTAGACTATCCCATGTTGGCTACACCTTC. Full variable domain (outside the CDR3, taken from reference TRBV15 and TRBJ1-2): DAMVIQNPRYQVTQFGKPVTLSCSQTLNHNVMYWYQQKSSQAPKLLFHYYDKDFNNEADTPDNFQSRRPNTSFCFLDIRSPGLGDTAMYLCATSAGRLSHVGYTFGSGTRLTVV.

This clone is a singleton in its sample. CDR3 DNA sequence: TGCGCCAGCAGCCCTCGATCAACGAGCTCTGGAAACACCATATATTTT. Amino acid sequence: CASSPRSTSSGNTIYF. This sequence joins TRBV4-3 and TRBJ1-3, with no clear D. Trimming cost V 4 bases and J 0 bases, with 13 bases left between them. Germline CDR1 and CDR2: LGHNA and YSLEER. This CDR3 contains 16 residues.

This rearrangement joins TRBV21-1 to TRBJ2-1; TRBD2, the table's D call, was not compared with the DNA. TRBV21-1 is classified as a pseudogene. The CDR3 totals 16 residues. CDR3 DNA: TGTGCCAGCAGCATACCGGGACTAGCGGGAGCCCATGAGCAGTTCTTC. Amino acids: CASSIPGLAGAHEQFF.

The rearrangement uses TRBV4-3 and TRBJ2-1, with no clear D. The CDR3 is made up of 13 amino acids. V lost 0 bases to trimming and J lost 12 bases, with 12 bases between them. Germline values: CDR1 LGHNA, CDR2 YSLEER. The CDR3 bases are TGCGCCAGCAGCCAAGATCAAGGAGCATTGCAGTTCTTC. Protein: CASSQDQGALQFF.

The genes are TRBV21-1 and TRBJ2-7. TRBV21-1 is deemed a pseudogene. CDR3 size: 11 residues. The CDR3 loop is CASSTSYEQYF. CDR3 bases: TGTGCCAGCAGCACCTCCTACGAGCAGTACTTC.

The chain has TRBV4-3 and TRBJ2-3, with unresolved D. CDR1 and CDR2 from the germline V gene are LGHNA and YSLEER. The CDR3 is 13 residues long. V dropped 0 bases and J dropped 6 bases, with 7 bases sitting between them. This chain's CDR3 is CASSQDEWDTQYF. In DNA, the CDR3 is TGCGCCAGCAGCCAAGACGAATGGGATACGCAGTATTTT.

This sequence joins TRBV6-1 and TRBJ2-7, with TRBD2 identical over 11 bases. The CDR3 is 15 residues long. With V trimmed by 5 bases and J by 1 base, 4 bases remained unmatched. The germline CDR1 and CDR2 sequences are MNHNS and SASEGT. The chain's CDR3 is CASSLRLAGSYEQYF. The CDR3 DNA follows: TGTGCCAGCAGTCTGCGACTAGCGGGGTCCTACGAGCAGTACTTC.

The chain has TRBV9 and TRBJ2-3; D possibly corresponds to TRBD2 (6 bases). Looked up from germline, CDR1 is SGDLS and CDR2 is YYNGEE. The CDR3 spans 17 residues. V was shortened by 0 bases and J by 5 bases, with 19 bases between the two germline ends. CDR3 protein: CASSVEPGPGGKDTQYF. In DNA, the CDR3 is TGTGCCAGCAGCGTAGAACCCGGGCCCGGGGGTAAAGATACGCAGTATTTT.

This clone showed up just a few times. The chain employs TRBV27 and TRBJ1-1, with D possibly matching TRBD1 (5 bases). This CDR3 is built from 15 residues. Trimming removed 5 bases from V and 4 bases from J, with 17 bases in between. Germline V gene lookup returns CDR1 MNHEY and CDR2 SMNVEV (reference sequence). This CDR3 is CASSPLPPGATEAFF. The CDR3, as DNA: TGTGCCAGCAGTCCCCTCCCCCCCGGGGCCACTGAAGCTTTCTTT.

The rearrangement joins TRBV4-3 to TRBJ2-3; 8 bases line up with TRBD2. This CDR3 has 15 amino acids. Germline V CDR1 and CDR2: LGHNA, YSLEER. V gave up 0 bases and J gave up 5 bases; unmatched junction bases: 4. The DNA of the CDR3 is TGCGCCAGCAGCCAAGACACTAGCGGAATAGATACGCAGTATTTT. It yields the protein CASSQDTSGIDTQYF.

The gene calls are TRBV7-9 and TRBJ2-5; no firm D call. In germline, CDR1 is SEHNR, CDR2 FQNEAQ (reference sequence). Trimming removed 1 base at V and 1 base at J, with 7 bases between. The CDR3 is made up of 14 amino acids. The CDR3 coding sequence is TGTGCCAGCAGCTTAGGGGGATTCCAAGAGACCCAGTACTTC. Encoded protein: CASSLGGFQETQYF.

This chain joins TRBV7-9 and TRBJ2-5, with 7 bases identical to TRBD2. The germline CDR1 and CDR2 sequences are SEHNR and FQNEAQ (reference sequence). The V gene end was trimmed by 6 bases and the J gene end by 5 bases; junction bases not matched to a gene: 15. The CDR3 has 16 residues. This CDR3 is CASSYGGRPRWETQYF. As DNA, the CDR3 is TGTGCCAGCAGTTACGGCGGGAGACCCCGCTGGGAGACCCAGTACTTC.

The chain recombines TRBV19 with TRBJ1-1; D is undetermined. V lost 4 bases to trimming and J lost 1 base, with 16 bases between them. The CDR3 contains 16 residues. The V gene's germline CDR1 is LNHDA and CDR2 SQIVND (reference sequence). Here the CDR3 DNA reads TGTGCCAGTAGTAGTCTTGTCGCCTCTCGGAACACTGAAGCTTTCTTT. Its translation: CASSSLVASRNTEAFF.

The chain has TRBV27 and TRBJ2-1; TRBD2 matches 11 bases. Looked up from germline, CDR1 is MNHEY and CDR2 is SMNVEV (reference sequence). Trimming removed 5 bases from V and 4 bases from J; junction bases left unmatched: 7. The CDR3 covers 16 residues. This CDR3 reads CASSTGTSGRYNEQFF. The CDR3 bases are TGTGCCAGCAGTACTGGAACTAGCGGGAGATACAATGAGCAGTTCTTC.

This clone appeared once. The chain couples TRBV14 to TRBJ1-2; no clear D gene. The CDR3 covers 13 residues. Germline V gives CDR1 SGHDN, CDR2 FVKESK. Trimming shortened V by 4 bases and J by 4 bases, and 10 bases separated the two germline ends. Here the CDR3 reads CASSPGEVYGYTF. The DNA for the CDR3 is TGTGCCAGCAGCCCCGGGGAGGTCTATGGCTACACCTTC.

This clone was detected only once. The chain uses TRBV7-9 and TRBJ1-4; D perhaps matches TRBD1 (6 bases). The V end was cut by 4 bases, the J end by 6 bases, with 15 bases between. CDR3 length: 15 residues. CDR1 and CDR2 from the germline V gene are SEHNR and FQNEAQ (reference sequence). The CDR3 bases are TGTGCCAGCAGCTCTAACAGGGAGACTTATGAAAAACTGTTTTTT. Residues: CASSSNRETYEKLFF. Variable domain in full (rest from reference TRBV7-9 and TRBJ1-4): DTGVSQNPRHKITKRGQNVTFRCDPISEHNRLYWYRQTLGQGPEFLTYFQNEAQLEKSRLLSDRFSAERPKGSFSTLEIQRTEQGDSAMYLCASSSNRETYEKLFFGSGTQLSVL.

The V gene is TRBV7-8, the J gene TRBJ2-7; TRBD1 agrees at 9 bases. With 5 bases clipped from V and 3 bases from J, the junction kept 8 bases outside the gene matches. CDR3 size: 15 residues. Germline assignment: CDR1 SGHVS and CDR2 FQNEAQ. The CDR3 bases are TGTGCCAGCAGCGACCGGGACAGGGATATCTACGAGCAGTACTTC. Translation gives CASSDRDRDIYEQYF.

This sequence joins TRBV27 and TRBJ2-7; a possible D gene is TRBD1 (5 bases). This CDR3 has 14 residues. The germline V gene has CDR1 MNHEY and CDR2 SMNVEV (reference sequence). V lost 10 bases to trimming and J lost 1 base, with 17 bases between them. CDR3 sequence (DNA): TGTGCCACCCTCCCCCAAGCAGGGTCCTACGAGCAGTACTTC. Protein: CATLPQAGSYEQYF.

As regards this clone: The same CDR3 is also encoded by other DNA sequences in this sample. This chain uses TRBV6-5 with TRBJ2-1; 7 bases map to TRBD2. The CDR3 runs to 14 residues. V was clipped by 2 bases and J by 6 bases; unmatched bases: 4. Germline CDR1 MNHEY, CDR2 SVGAGI. Written as DNA, the CDR3 is TGTGCCAGCAGTTACGGCGGGAGAGGCAATGAGCAGTTCTTC. Protein: CASSYGGRGNEQFF.

This chain joins TRBV2 and TRBJ2-1; 10 bases match TRBD1. This CDR3 is 14 amino acids long. V dropped 7 bases and J dropped 5; count of bases not matched to a gene: 5. Germline CDR1 is SNHLY and CDR2 is FYNNEI. CDR3 bases: TGTGCCAGCAATCCGGGACAGGGGCACAATGAGCAGTTCTTC. It yields the protein CASNPGQGHNEQFF.

The V gene is TRBV14, the J gene TRBJ2-7; D is tentatively TRBD1 or TRBD2 (6 bases each). Per germline, CDR1 SGHDN and CDR2 FVKESK. With 6 bases removed from V and 4 bases from J, the gap between germline ends came to 16 bases. The CDR3 has 14 residues. The CDR3 loop reads CASRPSGGLYEQYF. CDR3 DNA: TGTGCCAGCAGACCTTCCGGGGGCCTGTACGAGCAGTACTTC.

J is TRBJ1-2 and V is TRBV19; D ambiguous. Germline lookup yields CDR1 LNHDA and CDR2 SQIVND (reference sequence). With 7 bases removed from V and 6 bases from J, the gap between germline ends came to 12 bases. The CDR3 is made up of 12 amino acids. The CDR3 bases are TGTGCCAGTACCCCCGGTTACCATGGCTACACCTTC. It codes for CASTPGYHGYTF. Variable domain in full (rest from reference TRBV19 and TRBJ1-2): DGGITQSPKYLFRKEGQNVTLSCEQNLNHDAMYWYRQDPGQGLRLIYYSQIVNDFQKGDIAEGYSVSREKKESFPLTVTSAQKNPTAFYLCASTPGYHGYTFGSGTRLTVV.

CDR3 loop: CASRNDYGYTF. The CDR3 bases are TGTGCCAGCAGGAACGACTATGGCTACACCTTC. The chain employs TRBV9 and TRBJ1-2, with D unclear. The CDR3 has 11 residues. V dropped 5 bases and J dropped 3 bases, with 5 bases sitting between them. CDR1 and CDR2 (germline): SGDLS, YYNGEE.

The rearrangement links TRBV4-3 to TRBJ1-1, with TRBD1 matching over 8 bases. Germline lookup yields CDR1 LGHNA and CDR2 YSLEER. V lost 5 bases, J lost 4 bases, and 6 bases stayed unmatched. The CDR3 covers 14 residues. The chain's CDR3 is CASSYRTGTTEAFF. In nucleotides, the CDR3 is TGCGCCAGCAGCTATAGGACAGGGACCACTGAAGCTTTCTTT.

This clone is a singleton in its sample. The chain has TRBV6-5 and TRBJ1-5, with TRBD1 matching over 9 bases. Germline-derived CDR1 and CDR2 are MNHEY and SVGAGI. Trimming cost V 8 bases and J 7 bases; bases outside gene matches: 6. The CDR3 spans 13 residues. CDR3 in amino acids: CASGDRVGQPQHF. Here the CDR3 DNA reads TGTGCCAGCGGGGACAGGGTCGGACAGCCCCAGCATTTT.

J is TRBJ1-1 and V is TRBV4-2; D gene unclear. Germline V gene lookup returns CDR1 LGHNA and CDR2 YNFKEQ. This CDR3 region has 12 residues. V lost 9 bases, J lost 1 base, and 9 bases lay in between. Here the CDR3 reads CASQTENTEAFF. The CDR3 nucleotides read TGTGCCAGTCAAACAGAGAACACTGAAGCTTTCTTT.

The J gene is TRBJ2-2, the V gene TRBV6-5; TRBD2 matches 8 bases. CDR1 and CDR2 (germline): MNHEY, SVGAGI. J was trimmed by 5 bases and V by 0 bases; bases with no gene match: 2. CDR3 length equals 15 residues. Here the CDR3 DNA reads TGTGCCAGCAGTTACTCGAGCGGGAGAACCGGGGAGCTGTTTTTT. The encoded protein is CASSYSSGRTGELFF.

This clone was found once. The CDR3 DNA reads as TGTGCCAGCAGCCCTACGGGATACAATGAGCAGTTCTTC. This sequence encodes CASSPTGYNEQFF. The gene calls are TRBV7-9 and TRBJ2-1; a weak D match, TRBD2 (5 bases). CDR3 length equals 13 residues. CDR1 is SEHNR, CDR2 FQNEAQ, per germline (reference sequence). V was shortened by 5 bases and J by 4 bases, with 9 bases between the two germline ends.

This clone was observed a handful of times. The chain uses TRBV19 and TRBJ1-5, with D possibly matching TRBD1 (5 bases). V gave up 2 bases and J gave up 4 bases, with 12 bases separating them. CDR1 is LNHDA and CDR2 is SQIVND in the germline V gene (reference sequence). This CDR3 has 15 residues. Here the CDR3 reads CASSITGSGNQPQHF. The DNA for the CDR3 is TGTGCCAGTAGTATAACCGGGTCAGGGAATCAGCCCCAGCATTTT.